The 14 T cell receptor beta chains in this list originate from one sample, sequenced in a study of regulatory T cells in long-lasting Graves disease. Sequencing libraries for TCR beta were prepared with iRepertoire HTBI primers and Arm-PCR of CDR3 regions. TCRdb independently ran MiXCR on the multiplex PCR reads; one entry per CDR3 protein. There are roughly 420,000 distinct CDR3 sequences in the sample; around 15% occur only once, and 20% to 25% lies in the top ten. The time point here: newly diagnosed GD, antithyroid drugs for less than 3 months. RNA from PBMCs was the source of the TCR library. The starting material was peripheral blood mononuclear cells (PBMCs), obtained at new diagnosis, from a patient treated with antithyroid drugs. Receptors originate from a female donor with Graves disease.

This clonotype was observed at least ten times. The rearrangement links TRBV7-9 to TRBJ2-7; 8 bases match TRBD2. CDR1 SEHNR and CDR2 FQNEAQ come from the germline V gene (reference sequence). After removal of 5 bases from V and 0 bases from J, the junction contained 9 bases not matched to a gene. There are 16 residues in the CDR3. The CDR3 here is CASSPTGGRTSYEQYF. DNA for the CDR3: TGTGCCAGCAGCCCGACCGGCGGGAGGACCTCCTACGAGCAGTACTTC.

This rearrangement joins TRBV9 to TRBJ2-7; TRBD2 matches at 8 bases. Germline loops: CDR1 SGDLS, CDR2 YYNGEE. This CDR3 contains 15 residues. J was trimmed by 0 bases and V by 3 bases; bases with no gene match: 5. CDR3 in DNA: TGTGCCAGCAGCGGTAGCGGGGACCACTCCTACGAGCAGTACTTC. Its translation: CASSGSGDHSYEQYF.

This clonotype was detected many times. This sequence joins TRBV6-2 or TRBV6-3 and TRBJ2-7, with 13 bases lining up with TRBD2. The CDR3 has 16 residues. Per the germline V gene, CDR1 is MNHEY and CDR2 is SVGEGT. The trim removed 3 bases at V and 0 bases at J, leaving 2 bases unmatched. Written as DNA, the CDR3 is TGTGCCAGCAGTTATCGACTAGCGGGAGGCTCCTACGAGCAGTACTTC. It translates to CASSYRLAGGSYEQYF.

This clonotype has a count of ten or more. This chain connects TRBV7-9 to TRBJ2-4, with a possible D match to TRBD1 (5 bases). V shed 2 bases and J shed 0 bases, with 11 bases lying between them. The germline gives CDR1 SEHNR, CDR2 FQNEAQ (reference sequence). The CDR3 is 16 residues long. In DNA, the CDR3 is TGTGCCAGCAGCTTATATAGGGGTATAGCCAAAAACATTCAGTACTTC. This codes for CASSLYRGIAKNIQYF.

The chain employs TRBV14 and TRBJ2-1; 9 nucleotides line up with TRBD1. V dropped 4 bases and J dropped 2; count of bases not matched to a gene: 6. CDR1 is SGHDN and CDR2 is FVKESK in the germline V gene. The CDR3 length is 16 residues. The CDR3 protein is CASSLRRTGAYNEQFF. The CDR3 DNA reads TGTGCCAGCAGCCTGCGGCGGACAGGGGCCTACAATGAGCAGTTCTTC.

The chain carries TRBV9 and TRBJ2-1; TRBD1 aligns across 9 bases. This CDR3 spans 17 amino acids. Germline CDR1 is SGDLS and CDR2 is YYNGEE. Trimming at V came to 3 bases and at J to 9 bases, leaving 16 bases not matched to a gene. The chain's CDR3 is CASSETGTGPPSAEQFF. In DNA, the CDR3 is TGTGCCAGCAGCGAGACCGGGACAGGGCCCCCCTCAGCTGAGCAGTTCTTC.

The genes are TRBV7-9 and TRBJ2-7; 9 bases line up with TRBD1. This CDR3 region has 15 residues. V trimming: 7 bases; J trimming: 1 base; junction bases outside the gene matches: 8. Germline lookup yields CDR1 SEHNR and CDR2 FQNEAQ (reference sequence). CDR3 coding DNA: TGTGCCAGCACCCCAGACGGACAGGGGTCCTACGAGCAGTACTTC. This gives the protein CASTPDGQGSYEQYF.

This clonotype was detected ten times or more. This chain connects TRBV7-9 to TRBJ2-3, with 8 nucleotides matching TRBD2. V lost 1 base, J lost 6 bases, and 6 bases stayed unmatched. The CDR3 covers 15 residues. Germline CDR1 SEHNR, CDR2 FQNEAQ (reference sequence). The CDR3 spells CASSLERGMLDTQYF. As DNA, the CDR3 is TGTGCCAGCAGCTTAGAGCGGGGGATGCTGGATACGCAGTATTTT.

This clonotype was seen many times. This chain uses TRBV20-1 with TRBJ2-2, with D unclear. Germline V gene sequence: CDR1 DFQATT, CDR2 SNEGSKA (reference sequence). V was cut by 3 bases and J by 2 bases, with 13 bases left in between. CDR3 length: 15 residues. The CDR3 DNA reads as TGCAGTGCTAGCCCGGTAACGAGCAACACCGGGGAGCTGTTTTTT. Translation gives CSASPVTSNTGELFF.

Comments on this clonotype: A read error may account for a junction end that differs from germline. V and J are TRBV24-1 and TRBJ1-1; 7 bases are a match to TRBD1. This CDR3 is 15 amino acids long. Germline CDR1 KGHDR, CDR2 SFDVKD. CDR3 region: CVTSDSGTENTEAFF. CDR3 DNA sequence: TGTGTCACCAGTGACTCCGGGACAGAGAACACTGAAGCTTTCTTT.

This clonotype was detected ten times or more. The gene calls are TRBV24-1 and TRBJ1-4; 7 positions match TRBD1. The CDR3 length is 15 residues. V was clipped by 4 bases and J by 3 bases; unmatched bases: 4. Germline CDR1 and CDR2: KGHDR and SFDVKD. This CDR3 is CATSENRGPNEKLFF. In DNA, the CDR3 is TGTGCCACCAGTGAGAACAGGGGTCCTAATGAAAAACTGTTTTTT.

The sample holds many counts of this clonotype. The DNA of the CDR3 is TGTGCCAGCAGCCCAGGTAGGAGCACTGAAGCTTTCTTT. Translating it yields CASSPGRSTEAFF. The V and J genes are TRBV3-1 and TRBJ1-1; D is undetermined. The CDR3 runs 13 residues. V was cut by 4 bases and J by 4 bases, with 10 bases left in between. Germline assignment: CDR1 LGHDT and CDR2 YNNKEL (reference sequence).

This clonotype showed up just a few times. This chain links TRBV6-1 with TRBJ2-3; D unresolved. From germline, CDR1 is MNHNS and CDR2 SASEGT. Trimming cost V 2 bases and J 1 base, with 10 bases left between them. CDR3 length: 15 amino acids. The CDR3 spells CASSENLPRTDTQYF. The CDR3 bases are TGTGCCAGCAGTGAAAATTTGCCCCGCACAGATACGCAGTATTTT.

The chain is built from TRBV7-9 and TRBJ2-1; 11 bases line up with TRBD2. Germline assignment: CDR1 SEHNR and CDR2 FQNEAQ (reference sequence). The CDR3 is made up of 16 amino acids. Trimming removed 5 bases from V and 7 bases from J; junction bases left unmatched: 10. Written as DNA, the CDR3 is TGTGCCAGCAGCGTAACGGGACTAGCGGCTTATAATGAGCAGTTCTTC. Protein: CASSVTGLAAYNEQFF.